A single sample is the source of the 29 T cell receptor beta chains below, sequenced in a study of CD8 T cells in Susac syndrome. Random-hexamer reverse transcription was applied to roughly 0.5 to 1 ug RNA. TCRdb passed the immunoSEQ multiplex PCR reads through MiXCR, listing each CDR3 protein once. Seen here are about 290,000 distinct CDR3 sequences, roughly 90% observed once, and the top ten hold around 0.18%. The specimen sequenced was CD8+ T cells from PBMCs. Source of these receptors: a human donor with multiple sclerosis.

CDR3 DNA sequence: TGCAGTGCTAGGTCTAGCAGCGGGAGATTCAACGAGCAGTACTTC. This sequence encodes CSARSSSGRFNEQYF. This chain uses TRBV20-1 with TRBJ2-7; TRBD2 aligns across 8 bases. Germline lookup yields CDR1 DFQATT and CDR2 SNEGSKA (reference sequence). V gave up 3 bases and J gave up 5 bases; unmatched junction bases: 12. This CDR3 is built from 15 residues.

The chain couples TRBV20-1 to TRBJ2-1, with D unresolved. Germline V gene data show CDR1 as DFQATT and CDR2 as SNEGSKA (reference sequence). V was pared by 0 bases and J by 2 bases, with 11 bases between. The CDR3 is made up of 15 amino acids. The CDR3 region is CSARDGLDPYNEQFF. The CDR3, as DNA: TGCAGTGCTAGAGATGGGCTCGATCCCTACAATGAGCAGTTCTTC.

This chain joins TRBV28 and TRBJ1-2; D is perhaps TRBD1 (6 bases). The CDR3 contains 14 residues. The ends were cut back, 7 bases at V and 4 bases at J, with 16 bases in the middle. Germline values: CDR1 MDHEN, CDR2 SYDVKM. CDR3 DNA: TGTGCCAGCATTGGGCAGGGGATTCGCTATGGCTACACCTTC. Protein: CASIGQGIRYGYTF.

The CDR3 protein is CASSLEAGGGHRTEAFF. In DNA, the CDR3 is TGTGCCAGCAGCTTAGAGGCAGGGGGAGGGCATCGGACTGAAGCTTTCTTT. The chain combines TRBV7-6 with TRBJ1-1; 7 bases match TRBD1. Per the germline V gene, CDR1 is SGHVS and CDR2 is FNYEAQ. The CDR3 runs to 17 residues. V trimming: 1 base; J trimming: 5 bases; junction bases outside the gene matches: 13.

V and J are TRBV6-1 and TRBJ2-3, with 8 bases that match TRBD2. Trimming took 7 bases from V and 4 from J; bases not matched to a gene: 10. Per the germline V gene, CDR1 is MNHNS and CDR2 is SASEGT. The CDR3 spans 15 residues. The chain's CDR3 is CASTPGAGDADTQYF. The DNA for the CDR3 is TGTGCCAGCACCCCAGGAGCGGGAGATGCAGATACGCAGTATTTT.

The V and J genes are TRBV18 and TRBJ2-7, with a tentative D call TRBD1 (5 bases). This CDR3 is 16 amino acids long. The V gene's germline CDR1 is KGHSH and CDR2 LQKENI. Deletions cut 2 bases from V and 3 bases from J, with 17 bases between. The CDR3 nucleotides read TGTGCCAGCTCACCAATCGGTCGGACACCCCTCTACGAGCAGTACTTC. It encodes CASSPIGRTPLYEQYF.

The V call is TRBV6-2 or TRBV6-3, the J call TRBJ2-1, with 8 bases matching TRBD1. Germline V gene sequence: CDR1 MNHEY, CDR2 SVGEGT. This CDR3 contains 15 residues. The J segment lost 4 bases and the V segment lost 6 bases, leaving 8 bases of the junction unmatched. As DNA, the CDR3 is TGTGCCAGCAGGTGGCAGGGGGCCCCTTACAATGAGCAGTTCTTC. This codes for CASRWQGAPYNEQFF.

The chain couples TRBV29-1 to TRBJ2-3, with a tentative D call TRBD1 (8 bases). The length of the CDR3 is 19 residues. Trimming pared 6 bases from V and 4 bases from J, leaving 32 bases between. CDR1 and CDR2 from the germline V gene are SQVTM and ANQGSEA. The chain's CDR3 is CSVRDRGRGLAGEADTQYF. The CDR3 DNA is TGCAGCGTCCGTGATCGGGGCAGGGGGCTTGCGGGAGAGGCAGATACGCAGTATTTT.

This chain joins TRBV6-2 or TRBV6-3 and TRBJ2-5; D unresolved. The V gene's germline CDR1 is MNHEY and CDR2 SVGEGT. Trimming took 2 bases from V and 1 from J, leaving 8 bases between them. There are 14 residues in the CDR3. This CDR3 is CASSYLTGQETQYF. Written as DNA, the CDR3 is TGTGCCAGCAGTTACCTGACGGGCCAAGAGACCCAGTACTTC.

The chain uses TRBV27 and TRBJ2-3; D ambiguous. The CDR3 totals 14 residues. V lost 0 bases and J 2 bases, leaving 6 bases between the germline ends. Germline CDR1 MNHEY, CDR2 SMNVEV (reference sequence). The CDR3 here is CASSLSAFTDTQYF. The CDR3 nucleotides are TGTGCCAGCAGTTTATCCGCTTTCACAGATACGCAGTATTTT.

This CDR3 reads CSAPLDRDQNIQYF. DNA for the CDR3: TGCAGTGCTCCTCTGGACAGGGATCAAAACATTCAGTACTTC. The V gene is TRBV20-1, the J gene TRBJ2-4; TRBD1 matches at 8 bases. CDR3 length: 14 amino acids. Germline V gene sequence: CDR1 DFQATT, CDR2 SNEGSKA (reference sequence). The V segment lost 5 bases and the J segment 5 bases; nucleotides outside the gene matches: 8.

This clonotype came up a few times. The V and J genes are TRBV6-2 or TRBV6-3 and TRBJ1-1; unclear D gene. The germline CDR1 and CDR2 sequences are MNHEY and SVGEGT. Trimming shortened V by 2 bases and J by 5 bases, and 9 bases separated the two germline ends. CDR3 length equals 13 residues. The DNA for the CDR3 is TGTGCCAGCAGTTACCTCGGTGGGACTGAAGCTTTCTTT. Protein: CASSYLGGTEAFF.

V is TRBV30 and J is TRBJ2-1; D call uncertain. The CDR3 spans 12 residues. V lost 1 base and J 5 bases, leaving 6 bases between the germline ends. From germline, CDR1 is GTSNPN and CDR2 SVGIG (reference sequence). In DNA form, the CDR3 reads TGTGCCTGGAGTGGGGGAAACAATGAGCAGTTCTTC. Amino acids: CAWSGGNNEQFF.

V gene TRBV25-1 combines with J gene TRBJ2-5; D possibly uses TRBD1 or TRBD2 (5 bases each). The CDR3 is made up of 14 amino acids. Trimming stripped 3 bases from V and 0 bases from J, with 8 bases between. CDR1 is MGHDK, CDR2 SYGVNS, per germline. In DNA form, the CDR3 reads TGTGCCAGCAGTGACCGGGGCCACCAAGAGACCCAGTACTTC. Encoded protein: CASSDRGHQETQYF.

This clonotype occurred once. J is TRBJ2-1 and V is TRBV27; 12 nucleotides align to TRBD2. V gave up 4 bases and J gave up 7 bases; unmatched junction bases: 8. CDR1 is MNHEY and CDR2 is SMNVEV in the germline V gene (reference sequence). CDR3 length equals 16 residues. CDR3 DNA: TGTGCCAGCAGTTGGCCGACTAGCGGGAGAGGGAATGAGCAGTTCTTC. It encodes CASSWPTSGRGNEQFF.

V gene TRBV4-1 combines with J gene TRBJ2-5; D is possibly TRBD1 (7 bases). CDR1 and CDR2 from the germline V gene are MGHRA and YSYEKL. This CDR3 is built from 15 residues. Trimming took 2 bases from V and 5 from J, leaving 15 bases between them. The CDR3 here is CASSQIRGAKETQYF. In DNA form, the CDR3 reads TGCGCCAGCAGCCAAATCAGGGGGGCCAAGGAGACCCAGTACTTC.

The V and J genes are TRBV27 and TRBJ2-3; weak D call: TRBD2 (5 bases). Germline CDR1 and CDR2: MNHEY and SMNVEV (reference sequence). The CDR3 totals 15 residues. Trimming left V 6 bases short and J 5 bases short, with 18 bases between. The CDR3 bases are TGTGCCAGCAGGTTCTCGCCCCTGGAGGTAGATACGCAGTATTTT. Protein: CASRFSPLEVDTQYF.

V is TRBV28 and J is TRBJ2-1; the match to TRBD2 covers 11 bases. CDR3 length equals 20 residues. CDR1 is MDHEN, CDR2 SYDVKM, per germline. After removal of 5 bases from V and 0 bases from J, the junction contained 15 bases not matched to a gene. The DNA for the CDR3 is TGTGCCAGCAGTCCCCATACCCTCACCGGGACTAGCGGCTCCTACAATGAGCAGTTCTTC. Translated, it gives CASSPHTLTGTSGSYNEQFF. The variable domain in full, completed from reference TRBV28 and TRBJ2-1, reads DVKVTQSSRYLVKRTGEKVFLECVQDMDHENMFWYRQDPGLGLRLIYFSYDVKMKEKGDIPEGYSVSREKKERFSLILESASTNQTSMYLCASSPHTLTGTSGSYNEQFFGPGTRLTVL.

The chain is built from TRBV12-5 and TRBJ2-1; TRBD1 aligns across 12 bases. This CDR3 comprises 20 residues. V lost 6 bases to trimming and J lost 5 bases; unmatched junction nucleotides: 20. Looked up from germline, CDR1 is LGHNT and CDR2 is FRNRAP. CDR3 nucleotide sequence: TGTGCTAGTGGCCCAGACATGGGACAGGGGGCCGCTAGCTTAAACAATGAGCAGTTCTTC. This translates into CASGPDMGQGAASLNNEQFF.

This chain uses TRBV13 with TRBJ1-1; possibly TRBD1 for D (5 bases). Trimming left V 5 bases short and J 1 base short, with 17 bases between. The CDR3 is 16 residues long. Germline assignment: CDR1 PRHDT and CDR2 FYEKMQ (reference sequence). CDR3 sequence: CASSTIPSTGNTEAFF. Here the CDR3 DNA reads TGTGCCAGCAGCACCATCCCCTCTACAGGGAACACTGAAGCTTTCTTT. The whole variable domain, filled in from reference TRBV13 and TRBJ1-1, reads AAGVIQSPRHLIKEKRETATLKCYPIPRHDTVYWYQQGPGQDPQFLISFYEKMQSDKGSIPDRFSAQQFSDYHSELNMSSLELGDSALYFCASSTIPSTGNTEAFFGQGTRLTVV.

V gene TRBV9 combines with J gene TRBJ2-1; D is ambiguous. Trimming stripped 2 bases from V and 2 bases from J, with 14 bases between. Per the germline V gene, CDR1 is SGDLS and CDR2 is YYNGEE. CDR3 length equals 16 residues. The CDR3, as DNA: TGTGCCAGCAGCGTTAACCCAAGTACCCCCTACAATGAGCAGTTCTTC. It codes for CASSVNPSTPYNEQFF.

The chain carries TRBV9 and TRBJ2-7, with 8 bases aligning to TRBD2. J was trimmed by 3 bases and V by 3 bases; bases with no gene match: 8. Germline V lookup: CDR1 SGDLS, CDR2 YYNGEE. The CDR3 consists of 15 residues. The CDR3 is CASSAGTSSIYEQYF. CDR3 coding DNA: TGTGCCAGCAGCGCCGGGACTAGTTCCATCTACGAGCAGTACTTC.

The CDR3 region is CAISGGQETQYF. In DNA, the CDR3 is TGTGCCATCAGTGGGGGGCAAGAGACCCAGTACTTC. The chain is built from TRBV10-3 and TRBJ2-5; D is possibly TRBD1 or TRBD2 (5 bases each). Trimming cost V 4 bases and J 2 bases, with 5 bases left between them. CDR1 is ENHRY, CDR2 SYGVKD, per germline. The CDR3 loop spans 12 amino acids.

The CDR3 DNA sequence: TGCAGTGCTAGAGGCGGGAGTACGAATGAGCAGTTCTTC. Its protein is CSARGGSTNEQFF. This chain uses TRBV20-1 with TRBJ2-1, with TRBD2 matching 7 bases. With 1 base clipped from V and 7 bases from J, the junction kept 4 bases outside the gene matches. The germline CDR1 and CDR2 sequences are DFQATT and SNEGSKA (reference sequence). The CDR3 is 13 amino acids.

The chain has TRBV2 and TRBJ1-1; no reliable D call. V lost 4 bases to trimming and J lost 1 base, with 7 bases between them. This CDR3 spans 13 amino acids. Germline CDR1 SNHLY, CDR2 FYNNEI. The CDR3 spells CASSGAANTEAFF. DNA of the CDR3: TGTGCCAGCAGTGGGGCGGCGAACACTGAAGCTTTCTTT.

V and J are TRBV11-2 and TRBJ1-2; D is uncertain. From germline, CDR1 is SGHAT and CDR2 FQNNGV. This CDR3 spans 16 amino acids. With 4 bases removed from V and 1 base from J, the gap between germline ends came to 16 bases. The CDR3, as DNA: TGTGCCAGCAGCTCCCCCTCACAGACCCATAACTATGGCTACACCTTC. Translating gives CASSSPSQTHNYGYTF.

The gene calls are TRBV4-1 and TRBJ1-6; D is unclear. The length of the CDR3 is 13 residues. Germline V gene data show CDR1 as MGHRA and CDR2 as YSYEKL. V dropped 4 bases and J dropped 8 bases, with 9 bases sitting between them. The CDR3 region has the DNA TGCGCCAGCAGCCTTGGACCTTATTCACCCCTCCACTTT. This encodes CASSLGPYSPLHF.

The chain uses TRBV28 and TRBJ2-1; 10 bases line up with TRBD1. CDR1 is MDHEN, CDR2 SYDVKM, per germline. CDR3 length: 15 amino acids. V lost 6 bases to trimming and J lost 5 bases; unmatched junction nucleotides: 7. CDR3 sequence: CASRAGTGDHNEQFF. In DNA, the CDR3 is TGTGCCAGCAGAGCCGGGACAGGGGACCACAATGAGCAGTTCTTC.

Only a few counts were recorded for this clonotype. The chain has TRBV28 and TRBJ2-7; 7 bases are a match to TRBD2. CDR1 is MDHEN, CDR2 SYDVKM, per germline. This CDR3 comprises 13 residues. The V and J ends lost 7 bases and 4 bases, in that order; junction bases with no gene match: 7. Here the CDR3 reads CASTGVGGYEQYF. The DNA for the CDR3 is TGTGCCAGCACCGGTGTGGGGGGGTACGAGCAGTACTTC.